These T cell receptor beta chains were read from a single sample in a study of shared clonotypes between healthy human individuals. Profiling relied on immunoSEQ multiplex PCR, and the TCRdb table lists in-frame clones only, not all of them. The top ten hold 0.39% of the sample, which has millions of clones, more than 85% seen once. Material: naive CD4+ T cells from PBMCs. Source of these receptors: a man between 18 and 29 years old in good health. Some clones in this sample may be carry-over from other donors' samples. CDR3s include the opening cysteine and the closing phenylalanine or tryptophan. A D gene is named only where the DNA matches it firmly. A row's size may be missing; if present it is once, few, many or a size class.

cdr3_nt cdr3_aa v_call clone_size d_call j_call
TGTGCCAGCAGGACTGAATTCTACGAGCAGTACTTC CASRTEFYEQYF TRBV6-5 NA NA TRBJ2-7
TGCGCCAGCAGCTTGGACCAGCCCGTAGATACGCAGTATTTT CASSLDQPVDTQYF TRBV5-1 NA NA TRBJ2-3
TGCAGCGCCGAGGGGACTAGCGGGAGCACAGATACGCAGTATTTT CSAEGTSGSTDTQYF TRBV29-1 NA TRBD2 TRBJ2-3
TGTGCCAGTAGTCTCGGGACTAGCGGGAGTAAAGGGACAGATACGCAGTATTTT CASSLGTSGSKGTDTQYF TRBV19 NA TRBD2 TRBJ2-3
TGCAGCGTCGTTGGGGGGGTACGGGAGCAGTACTTC CSVVGGVREQYF TRBV29-1 NA TRBD2 TRBJ2-7
TGTGCCAGCTCATTCACCCCCGGGACAAGGTATTCCTACGAGCAGTACTTC CASSFTPGTRYSYEQYF TRBV18 NA NA TRBJ2-7
TGTGCCAGCAGCTCGATAGCTAATGAAAAACTGTTTTTT CASSSIANEKLFF TRBV7-2 NA NA TRBJ1-4
TGTGCCAGCAGTGGCAGCGGGAGCGACGAGCAGTACTTC CASSGSGSDEQYF TRBV27 NA TRBD2 TRBJ2-7
TGCGCCAGCAGCCAAGATCTTTCACTAGCGGGACCGAAGTACAATGAGCAGTTCTTC CASSQDLSLAGPKYNEQFF TRBV4-1 NA TRBD2 TRBJ2-1
TGTGCCAGCAGCGCCGAACCGGGACTGACCGGGGAGCTGTTTTTT CASSAEPGLTGELFF TRBV11-1 NA NA TRBJ2-2
TGTGCCACCAGCATGGGACAGGGGGCTGGGGCCAACGTCCTGACTTTC CATSMGQGAGANVLTF TRBV15 NA TRBD1 TRBJ2-6
TGTGCCAGCAGCGAGCGACAGGGCTTCTACGAGCAGTACTTC CASSERQGFYEQYF TRBV6-5 NA TRBD1 TRBJ2-7
TGTGCCAGCAGCTTAATACAGGGGACCGAGACCCAGTACTTC CASSLIQGTETQYF TRBV5-6 NA TRBD1 TRBJ2-5
TGCGCCAGCAGCCAAGATTTGGGGCCAGGGGGCATCGGCACTGAAGCTTTCTTT CASSQDLGPGGIGTEAFF TRBV4-1 NA TRBD1 TRBJ1-1
TGTGCCAGCTCATCCAACGGCGGGTACTCCTACGAGCAGTACTTC CASSSNGGYSYEQYF TRBV18 NA NA TRBJ2-7
TGTGCCAGCTCCTCGGGTCAGGGCCAAGAGACCCAGTACTTC CASSSGQGQETQYF TRBV6-1 NA NA TRBJ2-5
TGTGCCAGCAGCTTAGGGGTAGCGGGAGGTAAACAAGAGACCCAGTACTTC CASSLGVAGGKQETQYF TRBV7-8 NA TRBD2 TRBJ2-5
TGTGCCAGCAGTTACCGCGTTTCCGGGACTAGCGGGAGGGGATTCTACGAGCAGTACTTC CASSYRVSGTSGRGFYEQYF TRBV27 NA TRBD2 TRBJ2-7
TGTGCCAGCAGCCAACCAGACCTTAGCATCAACACTGAAGCTTTCTTT CASSQPDLSINTEAFF TRBV4-2 NA NA TRBJ1-1
TGTGCCAGCAGCTTAACAACCACCAGGGAGACCCAGTACTTC CASSLTTTRETQYF TRBV7-3 NA NA TRBJ2-5
TGTGCCAGCAGAGGAGGTTTGGACAGCTACGAGCAGTACTTC CASRGGLDSYEQYF TRBV2 once NA TRBJ2-7
TGTGCCAGCAGTATCTCAGGGGCGGGGAACACTGAAGCTTTCTTT CASSISGAGNTEAFF TRBV27 once NA TRBJ1-1
TGTGCCAGCAGCTTAGACTTTGGTCAGCCCCAGCATTTT CASSLDFGQPQHF TRBV7-9 NA NA TRBJ1-5
TGTGCCAGTGGGGAGGAATGGAGTGAGCAGTTCTTC CASGEEWSEQFF TRBV10-3 NA NA TRBJ2-1
TGTGCCAGCAGCCTAACCGGGACTAGCGGGAGGTACACCGGGGAGCTGTTTTTT CASSLTGTSGRYTGELFF TRBV7-6 NA TRBD2 TRBJ2-2
TGCGCCAGCAACCTAGCGGGAGGGTCAGATACGCAGTATTTT CASNLAGGSDTQYF TRBV5-1 NA TRBD2 TRBJ2-3
TGTGCCAGCAGCCAGGGGACTATCCAAGAGACCCAGTACTTC CASSQGTIQETQYF TRBV28 NA NA TRBJ2-5
TGTGCCAGCTCACCTTTGACTAGCGAAGCGGGGCAGTACTTC CASSPLTSEAGQYF TRBV18 NA TRBD2 TRBJ2-7
TGTGCCAGCAGCTTGGGGAGGGGAACAGATACGCAGTATTTT CASSLGRGTDTQYF TRBV7-9 NA TRBD2 TRBJ2-3
TGTGCCAGCAGTCACGGCGCAGGGAAGTCTGGAAACACCATATATTTT CASSHGAGKSGNTIYF TRBV7-9 NA NA TRBJ1-3
TGTGCCAGCAGTCCGCAGACAGGGGGCTGGGAGACCCAGTACTTC CASSPQTGGWETQYF TRBV27 once TRBD1 TRBJ2-5
TGCGCCAGCAGCTTGGGTGGGCCCGGATATTATGAGCAGTTCTTC CASSLGGPGYYEQFF TRBV5-1 NA NA TRBJ2-1
TGTGCCAGCAGTGAGGGACTAGCTTACGAGCAGTACTTC CASSEGLAYEQYF TRBV2 NA TRBD2 TRBJ2-7
TGTGCCAGCAGCGTAGAGGGCAGACAGTACCAAGAGACCCAGTACTTC CASSVEGRQYQETQYF TRBV9 NA NA TRBJ2-5
TGTGCCAGCTCACTCCTACTAGCGGGAGTGGGTGAGCAGTTCTTC CASSLLLAGVGEQFF TRBV18 NA TRBD2 TRBJ2-1
TGTGCCAGCAGCTTAGTAAACCAACAGGTCGAGACCCAGTACTTC CASSLVNQQVETQYF TRBV11-2 NA NA TRBJ2-5
TGTGCCAGCAGTTCCCCGGCCGGGGACTCCTACGAGCAGTACTTC CASSSPAGDSYEQYF TRBV28 NA NA TRBJ2-7
TGTGCCAGCAGTGACAGGTTTAGCACCGGGGAGCTGTTTTTT CASSDRFSTGELFF TRBV6-4 NA NA TRBJ2-2
TGTGCCACCAGCAGAGGACTAGCGGGATCAACAGATACGCAGTATTTT CATSRGLAGSTDTQYF TRBV15 NA TRBD2 TRBJ2-3
TGCGCCAGCAGCTTGAATAGCGTGTACGAGCAGTACTTC CASSLNSVYEQYF TRBV5-1 NA NA TRBJ2-7
TGTGCCAGCAGCGTAGGGGGAGGGACCTACAATGAGCAGTTCTTC CASSVGGGTYNEQFF TRBV9 NA TRBD2 TRBJ2-1
TGTGCCAGCCGTAGGACGTCCGTCTACCACGAGCAGTACTTC CASRRTSVYHEQYF TRBV2 NA NA TRBJ2-7
TGCGCCAGCAGCTTGCCCCTAGCGGGAGGGAGCTCCTACAATGAGCAGTTCTTC CASSLPLAGGSSYNEQFF TRBV5-1 NA TRBD2 TRBJ2-1
TGCGCCAGCAGTGAGGGGACAGCCCAAGAGACCCAGTACTTC CASSEGTAQETQYF TRBV10-1 NA TRBD1 TRBJ2-5
TGTGCCAGCAGTTTGGCTAGCGGGAGATTTACCGGGGAGCTGTTTTTT CASSLASGRFTGELFF TRBV28 NA TRBD2 TRBJ2-2
TGTGCCAGCAGCTTGGCAGGAGGGCAGGCAGATACGCAGTATTTT CASSLAGGQADTQYF TRBV5-4 NA NA TRBJ2-3
TGTGCCAGCAGCGGGACTACTCAGCCCCAGCATTTT CASSGTTQPQHF TRBV2 NA NA TRBJ1-5
TGTGCCAGCTCACCAGGGGGGATTGGGGAGAGAGACACTGAAGCTTTCTTT CASSPGGIGERDTEAFF TRBV18 NA NA TRBJ1-1
TGTGCCAGCAGCTTAGGCTTACCGGACAGAGGCGAGACCCAGTACTTC CASSLGLPDRGETQYF TRBV7-9 NA NA TRBJ2-5
TGTGCCAGCAGCGTACTTGCAGGGTACGAGCAGTACTTC CASSVLAGYEQYF TRBV5-4 NA NA TRBJ2-7